This TCR beta chain appears in the sequencing data of a study of OX40 agonist ivuxolimab in advanced cancers. Clones were read by immunoSEQ multiplex PCR, and TCRdb kept only the in-frame ones, dropping some. The repertoire holds almost 80,000 clones, under 85% seen once, with roughly 0.41% in the top ten. For this clone: The target antigen is unknown.

The study, taken as a whole, reports: Among the lowest levels of clonal expansion were found in partial responders at 0.1-3.0 mg/kg.

V dropped 1 base and J dropped 4 bases, with 13 bases sitting between them. The CDR3 has 15 residues. Germline assignment: CDR1 SGHRS and CDR2 YFSETQ. The sample was CD4+ or CD8+ T cells sorted from blood, taken in a trial of the OX40 agonist ivuxolimab. The receptor was isolated from an adult with an advanced solid tumor such as melanoma, head and neck, liver or kidney cancer. V is TRBV5-1 and J is TRBJ2-3; D unresolved. The CDR3 coding sequence is TGCGCCAGCAGCTTGACAGTCTCACGGCCAGATACGCAGTATTTT. Its protein is CASSLTVSRPDTQYF.